This T cell receptor beta chain is from a study of neurological immune-mediated disorders. With 10-nucleotide random UMIs, 5'RACE was used to make the cDNA. TCRdb reanalysed the 5' RACE reads using MiXCR and keeps one entry per CDR3 protein. The sample records about 80,000 distinct CDR3 sequences, 5% to 6.5% being singletons. Time point given: longitudinal time-point 2. The unsorted libraries were produced from 2 million PBMCs held at -80 C. Germline V gene data show CDR1 as DFQATT and CDR2 as SNEGSKA (reference sequence). V gave up 6 bases and J gave up 3 bases, with 12 bases separating them. This CDR3 is built from 13 residues. This clonotype has a count of ten or more.

The chain carries TRBV20-1 and TRBJ1-5, with D perhaps matching TRBD1 (6 bases). The sequencing input was PBMCs. The TCR originated in an older woman with multiple sclerosis. The CDR3 DNA reads TGCAGTGCCCAGTCAGGGGCCAATCAGCCCCAGCATTTT. Its protein product is CSAQSGANQPQHF.